The 4 T cell receptor beta chains below all came from one sample that was sequenced in a study of T-cell reconstitution after alpha-beta-depleted transplantation in children. Unique molecular identifiers were used in preparing the TCRbeta library. TCRdb reanalysed the PCR reads using MiXCR and keeps one entry per CDR3 protein. This table has hundreds of thousands of distinct CDR3 sequences, over 10% appearing once. The sequencing here drew on PBMCs, mostly from graft donor cells, taken 360 days after TCRalphabeta/CD19-depleted stem cell transplant. The receptor source for this set is a male patient younger than 18 who had a stem cell transplant for acute myeloid leukemia, so the T cells may come from the graft donor.

V gene TRBV7-3 combines with J gene TRBJ2-2, with a weak D call TRBD2 (6 bases). The CDR3 spans 16 residues. Trimming cost V 0 bases and J 0 bases, with 8 bases left between them. CDR1 is SGHTA, CDR2 FQGTGA, per germline. This CDR3 reads CASSLTGTPNTGELFF. The CDR3 nucleotides are TGTGCCAGCAGCTTAACCGGGACTCCGAACACCGGGGAGCTGTTTTTT.

The CDR3 DNA reads TGCGCCAGCAGCTTGGCCCGACAGGGGGCTGGAGGAATGTACACTGAAGCTTTCTTT. Protein: CASSLARQGAGGMYTEAFF. The chain couples TRBV5-1 to TRBJ1-1; 10 bases agree with TRBD1. Unmatched junction bases numbered 14, after V lost 0 bases and J lost 3 bases. CDR1 and CDR2 (germline): SGHRS, YFSETQ. This CDR3 is 19 amino acids long.

A note on this clonotype: Sequence at one end of the junction differs from germline and may be a read error. The chain uses TRBV24-1 and TRBJ2-2; D is possibly TRBD1 (5 bases). Germline CDR1 reads KGHDR; CDR2 reads SFDVKD. The CDR3 is made up of 12 amino acids. The CDR3 region has the DNA TGTGCCTCCAGGGTGGGCACCGGGGAGCTGTTTTTT. This translates into CASRVGTGELFF.

In its sample, this clonotype was seen many times. The V gene is TRBV12-3 or TRBV12-4, the J gene TRBJ2-2, with 9 bases identical to TRBD1. The CDR3 consists of 14 residues. The J segment lost 5 bases and the V segment lost 6 bases, leaving 4 bases of the junction unmatched. The CDR3 nucleotides read TGTGCCAGCAGGAGGACAGGGGTTACCGGGGAGCTGTTTTTT. This sequence encodes CASRRTGVTGELFF.